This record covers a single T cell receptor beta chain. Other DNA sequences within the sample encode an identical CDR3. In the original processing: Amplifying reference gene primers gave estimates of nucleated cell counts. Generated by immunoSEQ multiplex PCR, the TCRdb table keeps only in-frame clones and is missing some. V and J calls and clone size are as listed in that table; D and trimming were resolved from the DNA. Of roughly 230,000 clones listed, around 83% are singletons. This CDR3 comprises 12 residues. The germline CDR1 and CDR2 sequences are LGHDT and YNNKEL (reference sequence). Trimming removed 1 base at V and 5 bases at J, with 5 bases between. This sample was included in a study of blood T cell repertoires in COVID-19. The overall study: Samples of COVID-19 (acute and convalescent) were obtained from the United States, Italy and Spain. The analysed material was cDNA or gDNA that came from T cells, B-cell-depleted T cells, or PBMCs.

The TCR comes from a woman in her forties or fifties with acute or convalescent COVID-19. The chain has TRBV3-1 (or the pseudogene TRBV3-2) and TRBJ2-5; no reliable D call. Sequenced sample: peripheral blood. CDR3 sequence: CASSQVRETQYF. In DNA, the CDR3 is TGTGCCAGCAGCCAAGTCCGGGAGACCCAGTACTTC.